The 9 T cell receptor beta chains below come from one sample, sequenced in a study of cytomegalovirus exposure and HLA in healthy donors. PCR amplification relied on 60 Vbeta primers (plus 13 Jbeta primers). Some clones are missing from TCRdb's copy, which holds only in-frame ones; the method was immunoSEQ multiplex PCR. This table has 50,000 to 75,000 clones, 65% to 80% appearing once. Sequencing input: PBMCs. Receptors originate from a man younger than 40 in good health and CMV-seropositive.

The chain uses TRBV4-1 and TRBJ2-2; D not certain. Trimming shortened V by 9 bases and J by 0 bases, and 14 bases separated the two germline ends. The CDR3 consists of 15 residues. Looked up from germline, CDR1 is MGHRA and CDR2 is YSYEKL. The CDR3 here is CASSIDIANTGELFF. DNA of the CDR3: TGCGCCAGTTCAATTGACATTGCGAACACCGGGGAGCTGTTTTTT.

This sequence joins TRBV10-3 and TRBJ2-3; D is unclear. Trimming left V 6 bases short and J 3 bases short, with 10 bases between. This CDR3 region has 13 residues. Germline V gene sequence: CDR1 ENHRY, CDR2 SYGVKD. The CDR3 loop is CAISLERTDTQYF. CDR3 DNA: TGTGCCATCAGCTTAGAGAGGACAGATACGCAGTATTTT.

The rearrangement joins TRBV4-3 to TRBJ2-7; no clear D. The CDR3 covers 13 residues. The germline V gene encodes CDR1 LGHNA and CDR2 YSLEER. Trimming removed 2 bases from V and 0 bases from J, with 5 bases in between. The CDR3 region is CASSQRVSYEQYF. The CDR3 DNA reads as TGCGCCAGCAGCCAACGAGTCTCCTACGAGCAGTACTTC.

The V call is TRBV5-6, the J call TRBJ1-1, with D possibly matching TRBD1 (5 bases). Trimming stripped 2 bases from V and 0 bases from J, with 8 bases between. Germline V gene sequence: CDR1 SGHDT, CDR2 YYEEEE. There are 14 residues in the CDR3. DNA of the CDR3: TGTGCCAGCAGCTTCAGACAGCTGAACACTGAAGCTTTCTTT. It is translated as CASSFRQLNTEAFF.

The rearrangement uses TRBV7-9 and TRBJ2-5, with 8 bases matching TRBD1. Per the germline V gene, CDR1 is SEHNR and CDR2 is FQNEAQ (reference sequence). V lost 2 bases, J lost 9 bases, and 5 bases stayed unmatched. The CDR3 loop spans 13 amino acids. DNA for the CDR3: TGTGCCAGCAGCTTAACTGCACAGGGGGCCCAGTACTTC. Translated: CASSLTAQGAQYF.

V usage is TRBV2 and J usage is TRBJ1-4, with D perhaps matching TRBD1 (6 bases). Germline loops: CDR1 SNHLY, CDR2 FYNNEI. CDR3 length equals 14 residues. Trimming stripped 7 bases from V and 1 base from J, with 10 bases between. This CDR3 reads CASKNRETNEKLFF. The CDR3 DNA reads as TGTGCCAGCAAAAACAGGGAAACTAATGAAAAACTGTTTTTT. The whole variable domain, remainder taken from reference TRBV2 and TRBJ1-4, is EPEVTQTPSHQVTQMGQEVILRCVPISNHLYFYWYRQILGQKVEFLVSFYNNEISEKSEIFDDQFSVERPDGSNFTLKIRSTKLEDSAMYFCASKNRETNEKLFFGSGTQLSVL.

Only a few counts were recorded for this clone. The CDR3 bases are TGTGCCAGCAGTTGGGGGACAGGTCAATATGGCTACACCTTC. Protein: CASSWGTGQYGYTF. This sequence joins TRBV28 and TRBJ1-2; 8 bases match TRBD1. Germline V CDR1 and CDR2: MDHEN, SYDVKM. CDR3 length: 14 residues. V was clipped by 4 bases and J by 5 bases; unmatched bases: 6.

V and J are TRBV5-1 and TRBJ1-6; 8 positions match TRBD1. The CDR3 runs 15 residues. Germline V gene sequence: CDR1 SGHRS, CDR2 YFSETQ. V trimming: 1 base; J trimming: 7 bases; junction bases outside the gene matches: 4. CDR3 sequence reads: CASSLKTGANSPLHF. The DNA of the CDR3 is TGCGCCAGCAGCTTGAAGACAGGGGCGAATTCACCCCTCCACTTT. The full variable domain, its missing parts supplied by reference TRBV5-1 and TRBJ1-6, is KAGVTQTPRYLIKTRGQQVTLSCSPISGHRSVSWYQQTPGQGLQFLFEYFSETQRNKGNFPGRFSGRQFSNSRSEMNVSTLELGDSALYLCASSLKTGANSPLHFGNGTRLTVT.

This chain joins TRBV9 and TRBJ2-7; maybe TRBD2 (6 bases). V was trimmed by 0 bases and J by 4 bases, leaving 20 bases between them. This CDR3 is 17 amino acids long. Per the germline V gene, CDR1 is SGDLS and CDR2 is YYNGEE. The CDR3 spells CASSVAGEVMGFYEQYF. The CDR3 nucleotides are TGTGCCAGCAGCGTAGCTGGGGAGGTAATGGGTTTTTACGAGCAGTACTTC.